The 23 T cell receptor beta chains below come from one sample, sequenced in a study of cytomegalovirus exposure and HLA in healthy donors. Vbeta (60) and Jbeta (13) primers were used in the PCR. The data were produced by immunoSEQ multiplex PCR, yet TCRdb's version contains in-frame clones alone and is incomplete. In the table there are under 200,000 clones, around four fifths of which are singletons. Sequenced: PBMCs. The receptors here all came from a man younger than 30 in good health and CMV-seronegative.

The gene calls are TRBV2 and TRBJ2-5, with a tentative D call TRBD2 (5 bases). Per germline, CDR1 SNHLY and CDR2 FYNNEI. The CDR3 sequence is 15 residues long. V was clipped by 2 bases and J by 6 bases, with 16 bases between them. CDR3 coding DNA: TGTGCCAGCAGTGAATCGGCTAGCAGACCGCAGACCCAGTACTTC. Protein product: CASSESASRPQTQYF.

J is TRBJ1-2 and V is TRBV28; D is perhaps TRBD1 (5 bases). The germline gives CDR1 MDHEN, CDR2 SYDVKM. This CDR3 has 12 amino acids. Trimming left V 4 bases short and J 6 bases short, with 9 bases between. CDR3 amino acids: CASSSTGHGYTF. Here the CDR3 DNA reads TGTGCCAGCAGTTCAACAGGTCATGGCTACACCTTC.

This chain uses TRBV28 with TRBJ2-6; possibly TRBD2 for D (6 bases). The CDR3 length is 16 residues. The ends were cut back, 7 bases at V and 2 bases at J, with 15 bases in the middle. The V gene's germline CDR1 is MDHEN and CDR2 SYDVKM. CDR3 in DNA: TGTGCCAGCACTGAGGGGAGGCTAACTGGGGCCAACGTCCTGACTTTC. This sequence encodes CASTEGRLTGANVLTF.

This chain connects TRBV5-6 to TRBJ1-6, with 12 positions matching TRBD1. The CDR3 has 15 residues. V shed 4 bases and J 7 bases; nucleotides not matched to a gene: 3. Germline CDR1 reads SGHDT; CDR2 reads YYEEEE. The CDR3 DNA is TGTGCCAGCAGCGCGGGGACAGGGGGCAATTCACCCCTCCACTTT. This translates into CASSAGTGGNSPLHF.

V is TRBV6-5 and J is TRBJ1-6; no definite D call. CDR3 length equals 16 residues. The V gene's germline CDR1 is MNHEY and CDR2 SVGAGI. The germline V and J ends were trimmed by 0 bases and 0 bases, with 6 bases remaining between them. The CDR3 protein is CASSYSRSSYNSPLHF. In DNA form, the CDR3 reads TGTGCCAGCAGTTACTCGAGGAGCTCCTATAATTCACCCCTCCACTTT.

This rearrangement joins TRBV7-3 to TRBJ2-1; 10 bases are shared with TRBD1. The CDR3 is 18 amino acids. CDR1 is SGHTA and CDR2 is FQGTGA in the germline V gene. Trimming cost V 4 bases and J 0 bases; bases outside gene matches: 9. This chain's CDR3 is CASSSTRDRGRSYNEQFF. The CDR3 DNA sequence: TGTGCCAGCAGCTCTACCCGGGACAGGGGACGCTCCTACAATGAGCAGTTCTTC.

The chain joins TRBV18 to TRBJ2-7, with D tentatively TRBD1 (6 bases). The ends were cut back, 4 bases at V and 2 bases at J, with 18 bases in the middle. The germline CDR1 and CDR2 sequences are KGHSH and LQKENI. This CDR3 is 16 amino acids long. The CDR3 coding sequence is TGTGCCAGCTCACTCCCCGGGTGGGGGCCCACCTACGAGCAGTACTTC. Amino acid sequence: CASSLPGWGPTYEQYF.

The rearrangement links TRBV28 to TRBJ2-3, with D tentatively TRBD2 (6 bases). This CDR3 region has 17 residues. With 1 base removed from V and 1 base from J, the gap between germline ends came to 15 bases. Germline assignment: CDR1 MDHEN and CDR2 SYDVKM. The CDR3 spells CASSLFRWRGGTDTQYF. CDR3 nucleotide sequence: TGTGCCAGCAGTTTATTTCGGTGGCGGGGAGGCACAGATACGCAGTATTTT.

The chain couples TRBV4-1 to TRBJ2-2; a possible D gene is TRBD1 (5 bases). V lost 0 bases, J lost 5 bases, and 13 bases lay in between. The CDR3 covers 16 residues. Germline CDR1 and CDR2: MGHRA and YSYEKL. The CDR3 bases are TGCGCCAGCAGCCAAGATCCCAGGGTAGGAACCGGGGAGCTGTTTTTT. Protein product: CASSQDPRVGTGELFF.

The chain links TRBV4-3 to TRBJ2-3; D is undetermined. The CDR3 length is 16 residues. Trimming cost V 4 bases and J 6 bases, with 20 bases left between them. Looked up from germline, CDR1 is LGHNA and CDR2 is YSLEER. In nucleotides, the CDR3 is TGCGCCAGCAGCCTCGGCGCCTACTCGAGCGAGGATACGCAGTATTTT. This sequence encodes CASSLGAYSSEDTQYF.

Remarks on this clone: Other DNA sequences in the sample encode the same CDR3. V usage is TRBV6-5 and J usage is TRBJ2-7; D call uncertain. The CDR3 covers 11 residues. CDR1 and CDR2 from the germline V gene are MNHEY and SVGAGI. V was trimmed by 6 bases and J by 1 base, leaving 4 bases between them. CDR3 DNA: TGTGCCAGCAGCCCTTCCTACGAGCAGTACTTC. Amino acids: CASSPSYEQYF.

The chain links TRBV30 to TRBJ1-6; 7 nucleotides match TRBD1. The CDR3 spans 15 residues. The germline V gene has CDR1 GTSNPN and CDR2 SVGIG (reference sequence). Trimming at V came to 0 bases and at J to 7 bases, leaving 6 bases not matched to a gene. In DNA, the CDR3 is TGTGCCTGGAGTGTCCCGACAGGGACGAATTCACCCCTCCACTTT. Translated, it gives CAWSVPTGTNSPLHF. The variable domain in full, completed from reference TRBV30 and TRBJ1-6, reads SQTIHQWPATLVQPVGSPLSLECTVEGTSNPNLYWYRQAAGRGLQLLFYSVGIGQISSEVPQNLSASRPQDRQFILSSKKLLLSDSGFYLCAWSVPTGTNSPLHFGNGTRLTVT.

This chain uses TRBV2 with TRBJ1-2; the match to TRBD1 covers 8 bases. With 6 bases clipped from V and 2 bases from J, the junction kept 11 bases outside the gene matches. CDR1 SNHLY and CDR2 FYNNEI come from the germline V gene. This CDR3 comprises 16 residues. This CDR3 is CASREGGGQGNYGYTF. The CDR3 DNA follows: TGTGCCAGCAGAGAGGGTGGAGGACAGGGAAACTATGGCTACACCTTC.

The chain is built from TRBV6-5 and TRBJ2-7; weak D call: TRBD2 (6 bases). The germline V gene has CDR1 MNHEY and CDR2 SVGAGI. CDR3 size: 13 residues. V was cut by 2 bases and J by 2 bases, with 7 bases left in between. Here the CDR3 reads CASSYGEAYEQYF. CDR3 nucleotides: TGTGCCAGCAGTTACGGGGAGGCCTACGAGCAGTACTTC.

The chain joins TRBV10-3 to TRBJ2-6; TRBD2 matches 12 bases. V shed 4 bases, J shed 0 bases, and the junction held 4 bases outside the gene matches. The CDR3 extends over 18 amino acids. From germline, CDR1 is ENHRY and CDR2 SYGVKD. DNA for the CDR3: TGTGCCATCAGTGGGTGGACTAGCGGGAACTCTGGGGCCAACGTCCTGACTTTC. It is translated as CAISGWTSGNSGANVLTF.

The V call is TRBV27, the J call TRBJ1-5; tentatively, D is TRBD1 (6 bases). The CDR3 extends over 14 amino acids. Trimming stripped 5 bases from V and 4 bases from J, with 12 bases between. CDR1 is MNHEY and CDR2 is SMNVEV in the germline V gene (reference sequence). The CDR3 protein is CASSAGTGNQPQHF. CDR3 sequence (DNA): TGTGCCAGCAGTGCCGGCACAGGGAATCAGCCCCAGCATTTT.

The chain links TRBV7-9 to TRBJ2-3, with unresolved D. The CDR3 is 12 residues long. V dropped 5 bases and J dropped 4 bases, with 7 bases sitting between them. Per germline, CDR1 SEHNR and CDR2 FQNEAQ (reference sequence). The CDR3 DNA sequence: TGTGCCAGCAGCCAAACGGCAGATACGCAGTATTTT. It translates to CASSQTADTQYF.

The chain couples TRBV9 to TRBJ2-1; D is unclear. Trimming left V 2 bases short and J 0 bases short, with 9 bases between. CDR1 is SGDLS and CDR2 is YYNGEE in the germline V gene. CDR3 length equals 15 residues. As DNA, the CDR3 is TGTGCCAGCAGCGTTCAGATTGTCTCCTACAATGAGCAGTTCTTC. Its translation is CASSVQIVSYNEQFF.

The rearrangement joins TRBV6-5 to TRBJ2-7, with 9 bases matching TRBD1. Germline loops: CDR1 MNHEY, CDR2 SVGAGI. The CDR3 is made up of 15 amino acids. V lost 6 bases and J lost 3; bases outside the gene matches: 9. CDR3 amino acids: CASRGDWTGVYEQYF. The CDR3 DNA reads as TGTGCCAGCAGGGGGGATTGGACAGGGGTCTACGAGCAGTACTTC.

A single count supports this clone. A read error may produce the germline difference seen at one junction end. The rearrangement uses TRBV6-5 and TRBJ2-2; possibly TRBD1 for D (5 bases). The length of the CDR3 is 13 residues. Germline V CDR1 and CDR2: MNHEY, SVGAGI. CDR3 in amino acids: CASLDSNTRELFF. The CDR3 bases are TGTGCCAGCCTCGACAGTAACACCAGGGAGCTGTTTTTT.

This clone was observed a handful of times. The chain carries TRBV30 and TRBJ1-2; possible D gene TRBD1, 6 bases. Between the trimmed V and J ends, which lost 1 base and 1 base, there was a span of 19 bases. Germline V lookup: CDR1 GTSNPN, CDR2 SVGIG (reference sequence). CDR3 length equals 17 residues. The CDR3: CAWSEVPGTRINYGYTF. CDR3 DNA: TGTGCCTGGAGTGAGGTTCCGGGGACAAGAATTAACTATGGCTACACCTTC.

The CDR3 DNA reads as TGCGCCAGCAGCCAAGATCTGGGACAGTCACCCCTCCACTTT. Protein: CASSQDLGQSPLHF. The chain joins TRBV4-1 to TRBJ1-6, with 7 bases lining up with TRBD1. CDR3 length equals 14 residues. V was clipped by 0 bases and J by 10 bases; unmatched bases: 3. CDR1 is MGHRA, CDR2 YSYEKL, per germline.

The chain joins TRBV7-9 to TRBJ1-1; D is unresolved. The germline CDR1 and CDR2 sequences are SEHNR and FQNEAQ (reference sequence). The CDR3 runs 12 residues. Trimming took 5 bases from V and 8 from J, leaving 12 bases between them. For the CDR3, the DNA is TGTGCCAGCAGCCCACTTCCGGGGGAAGCTTTCTTT. Its translation: CASSPLPGEAFF.